The 25 T cell receptor beta chains below were found in one sample sequenced in a study of cytomegalovirus exposure and HLA in healthy donors (dated by TCRdb to the late 2010s). Library preparation was by the immunoSEQ multiplex PCR assay. For the multiplex PCR, a mixture combining 60 forward primers for TCR Vbeta segments and 13 reverse primers for TCR Jbeta segments was used. The source is immuneACCESS, and TCRdb retained only in-frame sequences with V and J called. Part of the clones is not carried over; for the studies checked, unresolved V genes explain less than half of this, and the remainder is unexplained. For this sample the table gives roughly 100,000 clones, of which over 70% were detected only once. The ten largest account for around 5.1% of the sample. Sequenced sample: PBMCs. These receptors came from a male donor in good health and CMV-seronegative.

Worth noting for this clone: Other nucleotide sequences from this sample produce the same CDR3. The rearrangement links TRBV5-1 to TRBJ1-1, with unresolved D. The V gene lost 0 bases and the J gene lost 0 bases, with 6 bases spanning the gap. The CDR3 totals 14 residues. Germline CDR1 SGHRS, CDR2 YFSETQ. CDR3 loop: CASSLGQMNTEAFF. The CDR3 DNA reads TGCGCCAGCAGCTTGGGGCAGATGAACACTGAAGCTTTCTTT.

This clone was observed a single time. This chain uses TRBV29-1 with TRBJ2-2; D possibly corresponds to TRBD2 (5 bases). The CDR3 runs 14 residues. Germline V gives CDR1 SQVTM, CDR2 ANQGSEA. V was shortened by 4 bases and J by 3 bases, with 12 bases between the two germline ends. The CDR3, as DNA: TGCAGCGTTGGGCTAGCTTATTACACCGGGGAGCTGTTTTTT. It specifies CSVGLAYYTGELFF.

The chain links TRBV30 to TRBJ2-7; TRBD1 matches 10 bases. The V gene's germline CDR1 is GTSNPN and CDR2 SVGIG (reference sequence). V gave up 2 bases and J gave up 7 bases; unmatched junction bases: 17. The CDR3 is 17 residues long. The CDR3 DNA is TGTGCCTGGAGTCCCACACAACGATCGGGACAGGGGAGAGAGCAGTACTTC. It encodes CAWSPTQRSGQGREQYF.

The chain has TRBV28 and TRBJ2-7; possibly TRBD1 for D (6 bases). Germline V gene data show CDR1 as MDHEN and CDR2 as SYDVKM. The V and J ends lost 5 bases and 1 base respectively, with 18 bases between them. CDR3 size: 16 residues. CDR3 protein: CASSLPRHRASYEQYF. DNA for the CDR3: TGTGCCAGCAGTCTGCCCCGCCACAGGGCATCCTACGAGCAGTACTTC.

V and J are TRBV4-1 and TRBJ2-5; D might be TRBD1 (6 bases). The J call may be in error: the DNA end matches TRBJ2-7 better. Germline values: CDR1 MGHRA, CDR2 YSYEKL. The CDR3 is 13 amino acids. CDR3 loop: CASSHRTDYEQYF. In DNA, the CDR3 is TGCGCCAGCAGCCATAGGACAGACTACGAGCAGTACTTC.

This clone was counted only a few times. This chain uses TRBV27 with TRBJ2-3, with 8 positions matching TRBD2. The CDR3 extends over 15 amino acids. In germline, CDR1 is MNHEY, CDR2 SMNVEV (reference sequence). With 4 bases clipped from V and 5 bases from J, the junction kept 8 bases outside the gene matches. In DNA form, the CDR3 reads TGTGCCAGCAGTTCACCAGCGGGAGCGGGAGATACGCAGTATTTT. It codes for CASSSPAGAGDTQYF.

The chain joins TRBV30 to TRBJ1-6; TRBD1 aligns across 8 bases. Trimming removed 4 bases from V and 9 bases from J; junction bases left unmatched: 5. The germline V gene has CDR1 GTSNPN and CDR2 SVGIG (reference sequence). The CDR3 runs to 13 residues. Here the CDR3 reads CAWTGTGFSPLHF. In DNA form, the CDR3 reads TGTGCCTGGACAGGGACAGGTTTTTCACCCCTCCACTTT.

The V gene is TRBV14, the J gene TRBJ1-1; TRBD1 is a possible D gene (5 bases). V was pared by 0 bases and J by 4 bases, with 12 bases between. The CDR3 extends over 15 amino acids. Germline V gene lookup returns CDR1 SGHDN and CDR2 FVKESK. As DNA, the CDR3 is TGTGCCAGCAGCCAAGATTGGGGCAGGCGCACTGAAGCTTTCTTT. Amino acids: CASSQDWGRRTEAFF.

The V call is TRBV27, the J call TRBJ2-5, with TRBD2 as a possible D gene (6 bases). With the DNA end fitting TRBJ2-7 better, the J assignment may be wrong. Germline assignment: CDR1 MNHEY and CDR2 SMNVEV (reference sequence). This CDR3 region has 14 residues. The CDR3 sequence: CASSLEGNSYEQYF. DNA of the CDR3: TGTGCCAGCAGTTTGGAGGGGAACTCCTACGAGCAGTACTTC.

V usage is TRBV7-2 and J usage is TRBJ1-2; D is possibly TRBD1 (6 bases). The CDR3 length is 14 residues. Trimming removed 6 bases from V and 8 bases from J, with 19 bases in between. Germline lookup yields CDR1 SGHTA and CDR2 FQGNSA. CDR3: CASSPGTLQAGYTF. The CDR3 nucleotides are TGTGCCAGCAGTCCAGGGACACTTCAGGCGGGCTACACCTTC.

This chain uses TRBV12-5 with TRBJ2-1; D unresolved. Germline V CDR1 and CDR2: LGHNT, FRNRAP. Deletions cut 2 bases from V and 0 bases from J, with 8 bases between. This CDR3 spans 15 amino acids. The DNA for the CDR3 is TGTGCTAGTGGTTTGACTACTGGCTCCTACAATGAGCAGTTCTTC. It encodes CASGLTTGSYNEQFF.

This sequence joins TRBV28 and TRBJ2-7; 7 bases align to TRBD2. This CDR3 has 14 residues. Germline CDR1 is MDHEN and CDR2 is SYDVKM. V dropped 4 bases and J dropped 1; count of bases not matched to a gene: 4. DNA for the CDR3: TGTGCCAGCAGTTCTGGACTAGAGTCCTACGAGCAGTACTTC. It specifies CASSSGLESYEQYF.

The gene calls are TRBV2 and TRBJ2-2, with a tentative D call TRBD2 (5 bases). V was pared by 6 bases and J by 6 bases, with 14 bases between. Germline lookup yields CDR1 SNHLY and CDR2 FYNNEI. This CDR3 is built from 14 residues. CDR3 residues: CASSGRGSAGELFF. CDR3 nucleotides: TGTGCCAGCAGCGGCAGAGGGTCCGCCGGGGAGCTGTTTTTT.

This clone has a single count. At one end the junction does not follow the germline gene, possibly because of a read error. The J gene is TRBJ2-5, the V gene TRBV4-3, with 7 bases that match TRBD2. Per germline, CDR1 LGHNA and CDR2 YSLEER. This CDR3 contains 15 residues. CDR3 sequence (DNA): TGCGTCAGCAGCCAAAATAGTTGGCGGGAGGAGACCCAGTACTTC. Amino acid sequence: CVSSQNSWREETQYF.

This sequence joins TRBV7-9 and TRBJ2-7; maybe TRBD1 (5 bases). Trimming removed 3 bases at V and 0 bases at J, with 9 bases between. CDR3 size: 14 residues. Germline CDR1 and CDR2: SEHNR and FQNEAQ (reference sequence). The CDR3 sequence: CASSFSGASYEQYF. The CDR3 coding sequence is TGTGCCAGCAGCTTCAGTGGGGCCTCCTACGAGCAGTACTTC. The entire variable domain, with the rest obtained from reference TRBV7-9 and TRBJ2-7, is as follows: DTGVSQNPRHKITKRGQNVTFRCDPISEHNRLYWYRQTLGQGPEFLTYFQNEAQLEKSRLLSDRFSAERPKGSFSTLEIQRTEQGDSAMYLCASSFSGASYEQYFGPGTRLTVT.

V and J are TRBV5-1 and TRBJ2-5; D is perhaps TRBD1 (5 bases). The closer fit of TRBJ2-7 to the DNA end suggests the J call may be wrong. The germline CDR1 and CDR2 sequences are SGHRS and YFSETQ. The CDR3 is 18 amino acids. The CDR3 nucleotides read TGCGCCAGCGGAAGAGGCATGAGGACACAGCTCTCTACCTACGAGCAGTACTTC. Amino acids: CASGRGMRTQLSTYEQYF.

This chain links TRBV7-2 with TRBJ2-1, with TRBD1 identical over 7 bases. This CDR3 is 15 amino acids long. Germline V gene lookup returns CDR1 SGHTA and CDR2 FQGNSA. The ends lost 5 bases at V and 5 bases at J; junction bases unmatched: 9. CDR3 in amino acids: CASSPTGTDHNEQFF. The CDR3 coding sequence is TGTGCCAGCAGCCCGACCGGGACAGATCACAATGAGCAGTTCTTC.

This rearrangement joins TRBV28 to TRBJ2-1, with TRBD2 matching over 8 bases. The germline CDR1 and CDR2 sequences are MDHEN and SYDVKM. The J segment lost 2 bases and the V segment lost 7 bases, leaving 7 bases of the junction unmatched. CDR3 length: 15 amino acids. The CDR3 region has the DNA TGTGCCAGCACCCTCGGGAGGGCCCCCTACAATGAGCAGTTCTTC. Its protein product is CASTLGRAPYNEQFF.

The CDR3 nucleotides read TGTGCCAGCAGCGCCCGGGCGGGGACCCAGTACTTC. Its protein product is CASSARAGTQYF. The chain links TRBV9 to TRBJ2-5, with D tentatively TRBD2 (5 bases). The CDR3 is 12 amino acids. CDR1 SGDLS and CDR2 YYNGEE come from the germline V gene. Trimming shortened V by 3 bases and J by 7 bases, and 10 bases separated the two germline ends.

The chain links TRBV5-1 to TRBJ1-2; no firm D call. The CDR3 is 16 residues long. CDR1 SGHRS and CDR2 YFSETQ come from the germline V gene. Trimming left V 2 bases short and J 4 bases short, with 18 bases between. CDR3 nucleotides: TGCGCCAGCAGCTTTTCTGGAGCTACTCCTGGCTATGGCTACACCTTC. Its translation: CASSFSGATPGYGYTF. The whole variable domain, filled in from reference TRBV5-1 and TRBJ1-2, reads KAGVTQTPRYLIKTRGQQVTLSCSPISGHRSVSWYQQTPGQGLQFLFEYFSETQRNKGNFPGRFSGRQFSNSRSEMNVSTLELGDSALYLCASSFSGATPGYGYTFGSGTRLTVV.

The rearrangement links TRBV14 to TRBJ1-2, with a possible D match to TRBD1 (5 bases). From germline, CDR1 is SGHDN and CDR2 FVKESK. V was cut by 5 bases and J by 8 bases, with 15 bases left in between. The CDR3 has 13 residues. In DNA, the CDR3 is TGTGCCAGCAGCTGGTCGGGGGGAGGCGGCTACACCTTC. It codes for CASSWSGGGGYTF. Full variable domain (rest looked up from reference TRBV14 and TRBJ1-2): EAGVTQFPSHSVIEKGQTVTLRCDPISGHDNLYWYRRVMGKEIKFLLHFVKESKQDESGMPNNRFLAERTGGTYSTLKVQPAELEDSGVYFCASSWSGGGGYTFGSGTRLTVV.

This clone was picked up one time. This rearrangement joins TRBV9 to TRBJ1-1, with D tentatively TRBD1 (5 bases). This CDR3 contains 13 residues. Deletions cut 6 bases from V and 1 base from J, with 10 bases between. Germline V gene data show CDR1 as SGDLS and CDR2 as YYNGEE. The CDR3 sequence is CASNGGQNTEAFF. The CDR3 region has the DNA TGTGCCAGCAATGGTGGACAGAACACTGAAGCTTTCTTT.

J is TRBJ2-6 and V is TRBV14, with 7 bases matching TRBD1. J lost 3 bases, V lost 3 bases, and 11 bases had no gene match. The CDR3 covers 18 residues. The germline CDR1 and CDR2 sequences are SGHDN and FVKESK. The CDR3 coding sequence is TGTGCCAGCAGCCACCGTTTCGACAGGGCGGATGGGGCCAACGTCCTGACTTTC. This encodes CASSHRFDRADGANVLTF.

V usage is TRBV7-9 and J usage is TRBJ1-3, with 8 bases matching TRBD1. The CDR3 loop spans 17 amino acids. Germline CDR1 and CDR2: SEHNR and FQNEAQ (reference sequence). The V segment lost 5 bases and the J segment 1 base; nucleotides outside the gene matches: 10. This chain's CDR3 is CASSRSGTGLSGNTIYF. The CDR3 DNA reads as TGTGCCAGCAGCCGTTCCGGGACAGGCCTTTCTGGAAACACCATATATTTT.

This CDR3 reads CASSSDRNQPQHF. The CDR3 region has the DNA TGTGCCAGCAGCTCTGACAGGAATCAGCCCCAGCATTTT. The J gene is TRBJ1-5, the V gene TRBV7-2, with D possibly matching TRBD1 (6 bases). V was pared by 4 bases and J by 4 bases, with 8 bases between. The CDR3 spans 13 residues. Germline values: CDR1 SGHTA, CDR2 FQGNSA.